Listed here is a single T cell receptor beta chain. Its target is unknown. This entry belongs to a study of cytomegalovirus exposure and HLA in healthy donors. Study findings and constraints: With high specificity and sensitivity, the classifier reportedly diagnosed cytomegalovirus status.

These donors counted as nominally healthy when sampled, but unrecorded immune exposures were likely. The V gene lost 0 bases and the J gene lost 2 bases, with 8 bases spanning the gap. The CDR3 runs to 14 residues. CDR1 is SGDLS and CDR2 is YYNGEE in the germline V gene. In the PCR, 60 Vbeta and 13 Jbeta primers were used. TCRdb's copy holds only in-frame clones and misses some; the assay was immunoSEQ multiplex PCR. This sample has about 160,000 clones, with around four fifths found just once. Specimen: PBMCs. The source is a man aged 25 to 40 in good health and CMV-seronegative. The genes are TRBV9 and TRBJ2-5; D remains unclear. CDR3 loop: CASSVGRQQETQYF. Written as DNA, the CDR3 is TGTGCCAGCAGCGTAGGTCGTCAGCAAGAGACCCAGTACTTC.